This T cell receptor (beta chain) stems from a study of T cell responses to AZD1222 COVID-19 vaccine. General observations from the study: Spike-specific TCR breadth and depth both grew after two AZD1222 doses.

Recipients boosted at about 4 weeks or about 12 weeks are pooled. The method was immunoSEQ multiplex PCR; TCRdb's version includes in-frame clones alone and lacks a portion of them. In the table there are 95,000 to 150,000 clones, 85% to 95% of which are singletons. The CDR3 consists of 15 residues. The V gene's germline CDR1 is LGHNA and CDR2 YSLEER. Trimming removed 2 bases from V and 7 bases from J, with 14 bases in between. About this clone: The antigen is undetermined.

The sequencing here drew on peripheral blood, taken 28 days after the second AZD1222 dose. The J gene is TRBJ1-4, the V gene TRBV4-3; no reliable D call. This receptor was identified in an adult who received the AZD1222 COVID-19 vaccine. The CDR3 sequence is CASSQRPANSEKLFF. The DNA for the CDR3 is TGCGCCAGCAGCCAACGACCGGCAAACAGTGAAAAACTGTTTTTT.